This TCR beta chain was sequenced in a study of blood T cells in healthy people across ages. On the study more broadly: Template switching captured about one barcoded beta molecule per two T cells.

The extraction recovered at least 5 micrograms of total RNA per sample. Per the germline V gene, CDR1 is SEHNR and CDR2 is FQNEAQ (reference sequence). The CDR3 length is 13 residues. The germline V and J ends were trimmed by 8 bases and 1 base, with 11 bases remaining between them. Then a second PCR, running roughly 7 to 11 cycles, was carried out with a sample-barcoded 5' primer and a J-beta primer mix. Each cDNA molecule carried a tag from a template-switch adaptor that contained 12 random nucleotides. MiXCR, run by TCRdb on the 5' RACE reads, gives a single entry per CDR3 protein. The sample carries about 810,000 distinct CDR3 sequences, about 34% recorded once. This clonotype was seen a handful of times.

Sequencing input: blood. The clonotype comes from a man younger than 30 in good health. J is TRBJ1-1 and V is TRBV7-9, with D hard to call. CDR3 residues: CASRQSGNTEAFF. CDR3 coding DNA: TGTGCCAGCCGTCAGAGCGGGAACACTGAAGCTTTCTTT.